The 14 T cell receptor beta chains listed next were all sequenced from one sample in a study of cytotoxic CD8 clonotypes in ibrutinib-treated CLL. Sequenced by immunoSEQ multiplex PCR; TCRdb stores in-frame clones only, minus some. The sample comprises 15,000 to 20,000 clones, approximately 61% of which are singletons, and under 30% rests with the top ten. Sample: PBMCs, taken after 12 months of ibrutinib treatment. The receptors originated from a human donor with chronic lymphocytic leukemia.

V usage is TRBV30 and J usage is TRBJ2-7, with 8 bases fitting TRBD2. Germline lookup yields CDR1 GTSNPN and CDR2 SVGIG (reference sequence). V dropped 2 bases and J dropped 6; count of bases not matched to a gene: 15. The CDR3 runs 16 residues. DNA for the CDR3: TGTGCCTGGAGTCCCCCGGCCCCCGGGAGGGCCATCGAGCAGTACTTC. Translating gives CAWSPPAPGRAIEQYF.

The rearrangement links TRBV2 to TRBJ1-4; D is undetermined. Germline loops: CDR1 SNHLY, CDR2 FYNNEI. The CDR3 covers 14 residues. V was pared by 6 bases and J by 7 bases, with 15 bases between. Here the CDR3 DNA reads TGTGCCAGCAGCCCCTCGGGGAAAAGTGAAAAACTGTTTTTT. It codes for CASSPSGKSEKLFF.

This clone was seen more than once but under ten times. The J gene is TRBJ2-5, the V gene TRBV13, with 13 bases lining up with TRBD2. V shed 5 bases, J shed 7 bases, and the junction held 13 bases outside the gene matches. Germline V gene lookup returns CDR1 PRHDT and CDR2 FYEKMQ (reference sequence). This CDR3 contains 17 residues. The CDR3 DNA follows: TGTGCCAGCAGCCGCAACCCCGGGACTAGCGGGATGGCGACCCAGTACTTC. The encoded protein is CASSRNPGTSGMATQYF. The full variable domain, its missing parts supplied by reference TRBV13 and TRBJ2-5, is AAGVIQSPRHLIKEKRETATLKCYPIPRHDTVYWYQQGPGQDPQFLISFYEKMQSDKGSIPDRFSAQQFSDYHSELNMSSLELGDSALYFCASSRNPGTSGMATQYFGPGTRLLVL.

The V and J genes are TRBV6-1 and TRBJ1-2; 8 bases fit TRBD1. Germline trimming cut 6 bases from V and 5 bases from J; bases unmatched to any gene: 11. The CDR3 covers 15 residues. Germline V lookup: CDR1 MNHNS, CDR2 SASEGT. The CDR3, as DNA: TGTGCCAGCAGCGACCGGGACAGGACCCTTTATGGCTACACCTTC. Amino acids: CASSDRDRTLYGYTF.

This chain links TRBV27 with TRBJ2-5; TRBD2 matches 7 bases. This CDR3 region has 16 residues. After removal of 6 bases from V and 1 base from J, the junction contained 11 bases not matched to a gene. CDR1 and CDR2 from the germline V gene are MNHEY and SMNVEV (reference sequence). The CDR3 sequence is CASRPTSQRAQETQYF. The CDR3 DNA is TGTGCCAGCAGGCCGACTAGCCAGCGGGCCCAAGAGACCCAGTACTTC.

Notes on this clone: An end of the junction differs from the germline gene, which may be a read error. This chain links TRBV11-3 with TRBJ2-1; 11 nucleotides line up with TRBD2. Per the germline V gene, CDR1 is SGHNT and CDR2 is YENEEA. This CDR3 has 13 amino acids. CDR3 nucleotides: TGTGCCAGCAGCTCCTCAGACGGACTAGCGGGTGTCTTC. This encodes CASSSSDGLAGVF.

In its sample, this clone is medium-sized. The gene calls are TRBV28 and TRBJ2-1; the match to TRBD1 covers 9 bases. CDR1 is MDHEN, CDR2 SYDVKM, per germline. This CDR3 has 15 amino acids. J lost 4 bases, V lost 5 bases, and 6 bases had no gene match. DNA of the CDR3: TGTGCCAGCAGTGTGGGACAGGGATCTTACAATGAGCAGTTCTTC. This codes for CASSVGQGSYNEQFF.

The V and J genes are TRBV5-4 and TRBJ1-2; 10 bases are shared with TRBD1. The ends lost 5 bases at V and 7 bases at J; junction bases unmatched: 5. Germline V gene sequence: CDR1 SGHNT, CDR2 YYREEE (reference sequence). The CDR3 has 13 residues. This CDR3 is CASRTGGAVGYTF. The CDR3 nucleotides are TGTGCCAGCAGGACAGGGGGCGCCGTTGGCTACACCTTC.

V and J are TRBV30 and TRBJ1-4; D is perhaps TRBD1 (6 bases). V was trimmed by 2 bases and J by 4 bases, leaving 14 bases between them. CDR1 is GTSNPN, CDR2 SVGIG, per germline (reference sequence). The CDR3 contains 15 residues. CDR3 bases: TGTGCCTGGAGTCCCAGGGGATTAGTTAATGAAAAACTGTTTTTT. The encoded protein is CAWSPRGLVNEKLFF.

This clone was counted only a few times. The chain employs TRBV27 and TRBJ1-5, with D unresolved. Germline CDR1 reads MNHEY; CDR2 reads SMNVEV (reference sequence). The CDR3 spans 14 residues. Trimming removed 3 bases at V and 1 base at J, with 7 bases between. The CDR3 DNA reads as TGTGCCAGCAGTTTTCAGGAGAGCAATCAGCCCCAGCATTTT. It specifies CASSFQESNQPQHF.

This clone is a singleton in its sample. This chain links TRBV11-1 with TRBJ2-1; 9 bases fit TRBD2. The CDR3 sequence is 14 residues long. Germline values: CDR1 SGHAT, CDR2 FQDESV (reference sequence). The V segment lost 3 bases and the J segment 4 bases; nucleotides outside the gene matches: 1. CDR3 loop: CASSFTSGYNEQFF. The CDR3 DNA follows: TGTGCCAGCAGCTTTACTAGCGGGTACAATGAGCAGTTCTTC. The full variable domain, in which reference TRBV11-1 and TRBJ2-1 provide the parts outside the CDR3, is EAEVAQSPRYKITEKSQAVAFWCDPISGHATLYWYRQILGQGPELLVQFQDESVVDDSQLPKDRFSAERLKGVDSTLKIQPAELGDSAMYLCASSFTSGYNEQFFGPGTRLTVL.

This clone was detected once. V gene TRBV11-2 combines with J gene TRBJ2-1; D is possibly TRBD1 (6 bases). Germline lookup yields CDR1 SGHAT and CDR2 FQNNGV. V lost 3 bases to trimming and J lost 0 bases, with 9 bases between them. CDR3 length: 15 residues. The CDR3: CASSFGTTSYNEQFF. The CDR3 coding sequence is TGTGCCAGCAGCTTCGGGACAACCTCCTACAATGAGCAGTTCTTC.

The chain couples TRBV4-1 to TRBJ2-2, with D perhaps TRBD1 (6 bases). Per the germline V gene, CDR1 is MGHRA and CDR2 is YSYEKL. V dropped 4 bases and J dropped 5 bases, with 20 bases sitting between them. The CDR3 extends over 17 amino acids. The DNA of the CDR3 is TGCGCCAGCAGCCCCCCTGCTGGGCAGGGGACAACCGGGGAGCTGTTTTTT. Translation gives CASSPPAGQGTTGELFF.

The chain employs TRBV5-4 and TRBJ2-7, with D perhaps assigned TRBD1 or TRBD2 (6 bases each). The CDR3 loop spans 16 amino acids. Germline V gene lookup returns CDR1 SGHNT and CDR2 YYREEE (reference sequence). V was trimmed by 4 bases and J by 5 bases, leaving 22 bases between them. The CDR3 DNA is TGTGCCAGCAGCGGGAGCGGAGGGACACTTGGGGACGAGCAGTACTTC. It is translated as CASSGSGGTLGDEQYF.